This TCR beta chain was documented in a study of blood T cell repertoires in COVID-19. Study-level background: Samples came from the United States, Italy and Spain, spanning acute and convalescent COVID-19. PBMCs, B-cell-depleted T cells, or T cells provided the cDNA or gDNA that made up the material.

The CDR3 contains 14 residues. The germline V gene has CDR1 PRHDT and CDR2 FYEKMQ (reference sequence). V dropped 5 bases and J dropped 9; count of bases not matched to a gene: 4. As processed by the authors: It was from reference gene primer amplification that nucleated cell counts were estimated. TCRdb's table, derived via immunoSEQ multiplex PCR, lists solely in-frame clones and lacks some. The V and J calls and clone size are taken from that table; D and trimming were inferred from the DNA. The sample includes 75,000 to 100,000 clones, approximately 89% of them seen just once. The gene calls are TRBV13 and TRBJ1-6; 10 nucleotides match TRBD1. The origin of this receptor is a human donor with acute or convalescent COVID-19. The donor label of this sample is uncertain. The material sequenced was peripheral blood. CDR3 nucleotides: TGTGCCAGCAGCCCGGGACAGGGGATTTCACCCCTCCACTTT. It codes for CASSPGQGISPLHF. Full variable domain (remainder filled in from reference TRBV13 and TRBJ1-6): AAGVIQSPRHLIKEKRETATLKCYPIPRHDTVYWYQQGPGQDPQFLISFYEKMQSDKGSIPDRFSAQQFSDYHSELNMSSLELGDSALYFCASSPGQGISPLHFGNGTRLTVT.